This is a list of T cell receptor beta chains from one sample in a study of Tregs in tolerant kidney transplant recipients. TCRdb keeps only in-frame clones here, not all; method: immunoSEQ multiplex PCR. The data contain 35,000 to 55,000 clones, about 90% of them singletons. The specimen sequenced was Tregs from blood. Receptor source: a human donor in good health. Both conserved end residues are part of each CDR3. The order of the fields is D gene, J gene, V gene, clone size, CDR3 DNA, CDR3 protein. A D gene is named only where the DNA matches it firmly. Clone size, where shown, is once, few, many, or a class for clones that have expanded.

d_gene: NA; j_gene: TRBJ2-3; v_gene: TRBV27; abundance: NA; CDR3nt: TGTGCCAGCAGTTTATTGGCCCCCATCCCAGATACGCAGTATTTT; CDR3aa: CASSLLAPIPDTQYF
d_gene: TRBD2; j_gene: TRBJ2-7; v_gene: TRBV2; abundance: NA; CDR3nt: TGTGCCAGCATGGCTCGCGGGGGGCCGTTTTACGAGCAGTACTTC; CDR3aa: CASMARGGPFYEQYF
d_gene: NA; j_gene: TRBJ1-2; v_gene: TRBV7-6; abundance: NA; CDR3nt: TGTGCCAGCAGCTTAGTTCAGGGTAGGGTCTCTAACGGCTACACCTTC; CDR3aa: CASSLVQGRVSNGYTF
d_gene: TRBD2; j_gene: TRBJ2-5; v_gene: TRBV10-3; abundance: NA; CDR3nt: TGTGCCATCAGTGAGGGCGGGAGACGAGAGACCCAGTACTTC; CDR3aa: CAISEGGRRETQYF
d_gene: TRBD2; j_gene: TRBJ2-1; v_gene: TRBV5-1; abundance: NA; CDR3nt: TGCGCCAGCAGCTTGGTACTAGCGGGGGATTACAATGAGCAGTTCTTC; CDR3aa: CASSLVLAGDYNEQFF
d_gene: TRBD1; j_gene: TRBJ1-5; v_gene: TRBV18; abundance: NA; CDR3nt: TGTGCCAGCTCCGGGTGGCAGGGGGCCTTAAATCAGCCCCAGCATTTT; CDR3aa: CASSGWQGALNQPQHF
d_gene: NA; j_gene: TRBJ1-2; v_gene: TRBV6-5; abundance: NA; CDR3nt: TGTGCCAGCAGTCCTAGGGGGTCCGTTTGCACCTTC; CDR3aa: CASSPRGSVCTF
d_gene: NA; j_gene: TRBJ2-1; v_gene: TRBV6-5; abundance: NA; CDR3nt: TGTGCCAGCAGCCCAGAAGCCAGGAGCTACAATGAGCAGTTCTTC; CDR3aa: CASSPEARSYNEQFF
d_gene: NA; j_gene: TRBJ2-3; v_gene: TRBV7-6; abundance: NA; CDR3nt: TGTGCCAGCAGCTTAGAGCCGGGAAGATCGACAGATACGCAGTATTTT; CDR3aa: CASSLEPGRSTDTQYF
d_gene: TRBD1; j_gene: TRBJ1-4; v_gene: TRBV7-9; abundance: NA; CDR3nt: TGTGCCAGCAGCCCGGGCGGGACAGGGCGTGAAAAACTGTTTTTT; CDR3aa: CASSPGGTGREKLFF
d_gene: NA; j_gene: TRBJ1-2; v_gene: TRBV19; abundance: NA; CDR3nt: TGTGCCAGTAGTATTTCAGGGGTTCGCAACTATGGCTACACCTTC; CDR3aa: CASSISGVRNYGYTF
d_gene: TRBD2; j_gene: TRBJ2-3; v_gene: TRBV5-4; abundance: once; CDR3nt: TGTGCCAGCAGCTTTCCGGGACTAGCGGGGGGCACAGATACGCAGTATTTT; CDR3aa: CASSFPGLAGGTDTQYF
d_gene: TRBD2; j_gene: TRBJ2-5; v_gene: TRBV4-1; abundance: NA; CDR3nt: TGCGCCAGCAGCCAAGATGAGGAAATAGCGGGAGGTGTTGGGGTAGAGACCCAGTACTTC; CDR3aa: CASSQDEEIAGGVGVETQYF
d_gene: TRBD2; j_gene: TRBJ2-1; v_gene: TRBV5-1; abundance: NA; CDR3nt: TGCGCCAGCAGGGGAGGGACCTACTCCTACAATGAGCAGTTCTTC; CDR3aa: CASRGGTYSYNEQFF
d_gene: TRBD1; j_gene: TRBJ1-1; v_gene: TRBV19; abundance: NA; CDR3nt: TGTGCCAGTAGTAAACAGGGGGGGAACACTGAAGCTTTCTTT; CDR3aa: CASSKQGGNTEAFF
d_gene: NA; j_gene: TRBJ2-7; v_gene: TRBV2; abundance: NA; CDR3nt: TGTGCCAGCAGGCAACAGGGCCCCTACGAGCAGTACTTC; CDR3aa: CASRQQGPYEQYF
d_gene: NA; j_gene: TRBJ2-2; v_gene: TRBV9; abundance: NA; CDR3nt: TGTGCCAGCAGCATAGGAGGTAGCAGCACCGGGGAGCTGTTTTTT; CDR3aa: CASSIGGSSTGELFF
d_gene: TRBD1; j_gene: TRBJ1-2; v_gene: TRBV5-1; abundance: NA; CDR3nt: TGCGCCAGCAGCTTGGTGGGGACAGGGAAAGGCCCATATGGCTACACCTTC; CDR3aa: CASSLVGTGKGPYGYTF